Listed below are T cell receptor beta chains from one sample, sequenced in a study of blood T cells in healthy people across ages. TCRdb processed the 5' RACE reads anew with MiXCR; each CDR3 protein has one entry. Among 1.5 million to 2 million distinct CDR3 sequences listed, roughly 32% were seen once. The specimen was blood. These receptors all stem from a woman in her 30s in good health. CDR3s include the opening cysteine and the closing phenylalanine or tryptophan. The order of the fields is D gene, clone size, J gene, V gene, CDR3 DNA, CDR3 protein. The D gene is left open where the match is weak. Expanded clones get a size class; other rows say once, few or many, or leave the size out.

d_gene: TRBD2
abundance: .
j_gene: TRBJ2-7
v_gene: TRBV28
CDR3nt: TGTGCCAGCAGTCTCCGACTAGCGGGAGTTTATGTGAAGGAATACGAGCAGTACTTC
CDR3aa: CASSLRLAGVYVKEYEQYF

d_gene: TRBD2
abundance: .
j_gene: TRBJ2-7
v_gene: TRBV27
CDR3nt: TGTGCCACCCGAGAGCTAGCGGGAAACGACGAGCAGTACTTC
CDR3aa: CATRELAGNDEQYF

d_gene: .
abundance: .
j_gene: TRBJ1-2
v_gene: TRBV13
CDR3nt: TGTGCCAGCAGCTTAGGCTGGGCTAACTATGGCTGCACCTTC
CDR3aa: CASSLGWANYGCTF

d_gene: TRBD1
abundance: few
j_gene: TRBJ1-5
v_gene: TRBV9
CDR3nt: TGTGCCAGCAGCGTAGAGGGGGCACCCAATCAGCCCCAGCATTTT
CDR3aa: CASSVEGAPNQPQHF

d_gene: TRBD1
abundance: .
j_gene: TRBJ1-5
v_gene: TRBV6-6
CDR3nt: TGTGCCAGCAGTGCGCGGACAGGGAACCAGCCCCAGCATTTT
CDR3aa: CASSARTGNQPQHF

d_gene: .
abundance: many
j_gene: TRBJ2-5
v_gene: TRBV3-1
CDR3nt: TGTGCCAGCAGCCAAGAAGGGACCCAGTACTTC
CDR3aa: CASSQEGTQYF

d_gene: TRBD1
abundance: .
j_gene: TRBJ2-5
v_gene: TRBV3-1
CDR3nt: TGTGCCAGCAACTCAATGACAGGGGCAGAGACCCAGTACTTC
CDR3aa: CASNSMTGAETQYF

d_gene: .
abundance: .
j_gene: TRBJ2-7
v_gene: TRBV28
CDR3nt: TGTGCCAGCAGGGACGAGCCCTACGAGCAGTACTTC
CDR3aa: CASRDEPYEQYF

d_gene: .
abundance: few
j_gene: TRBJ1-1
v_gene: TRBV29-1
CDR3nt: TGCAGCGTTGAAGACACATACACCGGTAGAGCTTTCTTT
CDR3aa: CSVEDTYTGRAFF

d_gene: .
abundance: .
j_gene: TRBJ1-6
v_gene: TRBV3-1
CDR3nt: TGTGCCAGCAGCCAAGACAGGGTTGGTCTCCACTTT
CDR3aa: CASSQDRVGLHF

d_gene: .
abundance: .
j_gene: TRBJ1-1
v_gene: TRBV4-2
CDR3nt: TGTGCCAACAGCCACGCGGCCGGGCGGGGCGCTGAAGCTTTCTTT
CDR3aa: CANSHAAGRGAEAFF

d_gene: TRBD1
abundance: .
j_gene: TRBJ1-5
v_gene: TRBV20-1
CDR3nt: TGCAGTGCTAGGGTGGACAGGGGATGGGATAGCAATCAGCCCCAGCATTTT
CDR3aa: CSARVDRGWDSNQPQHF

d_gene: .
abundance: .
j_gene: TRBJ2-3
v_gene: TRBV20-1
CDR3nt: TGCAGTGCTAGAGATTCCCGGGGCACAGATACGCAGTATTTT
CDR3aa: CSARDSRGTDTQYF

d_gene: .
abundance: many
j_gene: TRBJ2-1
v_gene: TRBV11-2
CDR3nt: TGTGCCAGCAGCTTAACGGGGGAACCCGGGAATGAGCAGTTCTTC
CDR3aa: CASSLTGEPGNEQFF

d_gene: .
abundance: many
j_gene: TRBJ2-1
v_gene: TRBV20-1
CDR3nt: TGCAGTGCTAGGGATAGCTGGGTTTCCTACAATGAGCAGTTCTTC
CDR3aa: CSARDSWVSYNEQFF

d_gene: TRBD2
abundance: few
j_gene: TRBJ2-5
v_gene: TRBV20-1
CDR3nt: TGCAGTGCGGGGGGAGGGCGCGGGGGAGCTCAAGAGACCCAGTACTTC
CDR3aa: CSAGGGRGGAQETQYF

d_gene: TRBD2
abundance: .
j_gene: TRBJ2-1
v_gene: TRBV6-1
CDR3nt: TGTGCCAGCAGTGCTCTCCCGCGGCCCGGGAGGTTAAGCGATGAGCAGTTCTTC
CDR3aa: CASSALPRPGRLSDEQFF

d_gene: TRBD1
abundance: .
j_gene: TRBJ1-2
v_gene: TRBV5-1
CDR3nt: TGCGCCAGCAGCTCCCTTCCCGGACAGGGGGGCGATGGCTACACCTTC
CDR3aa: CASSSLPGQGGDGYTF

d_gene: TRBD2
abundance: few
j_gene: TRBJ2-5
v_gene: TRBV4-1
CDR3nt: TGCGCCAGCAGCCAAGAGAGCGGGAGTCCCCAAGAGACCCAGTACTTC
CDR3aa: CASSQESGSPQETQYF

d_gene: TRBD1
abundance: .
j_gene: TRBJ2-7
v_gene: TRBV6-1
CDR3nt: TGTGCCAGCAATCCAAGGACAGGGAAGGAGCAGTACTTC
CDR3aa: CASNPRTGKEQYF

d_gene: .
abundance: few
j_gene: TRBJ1-2
v_gene: TRBV5-1
CDR3nt: TGCGCCAGCAACGTCGCGGATGGCTATGGCTACACCTTC
CDR3aa: CASNVADGYGYTF

d_gene: TRBD2
abundance: many
j_gene: TRBJ2-1
v_gene: TRBV29-1
CDR3nt: TGCAGCGTTGAATGGGGGGGAAATGAGCAGTTCTTC
CDR3aa: CSVEWGGNEQFF

d_gene: .
abundance: .
j_gene: TRBJ2-7
v_gene: TRBV6-6
CDR3nt: TGTGCCAGCAGCCAGTGGGGGGAGTCCTACGAGCAGTACTTC
CDR3aa: CASSQWGESYEQYF

d_gene: .
abundance: few
j_gene: TRBJ2-7
v_gene: TRBV7-9
CDR3nt: TGTGCCAGCAGCCACGACGGATCCTCCTACGAGCAGTACTTC
CDR3aa: CASSHDGSSYEQYF

d_gene: TRBD1
abundance: .
j_gene: TRBJ2-3
v_gene: TRBV7-9
CDR3nt: TGTTCCAGCAGCTTAGGGACAGTCTATGCAGATACGCAGTATTTT
CDR3aa: CSSSLGTVYADTQYF

d_gene: .
abundance: .
j_gene: TRBJ2-5
v_gene: TRBV2
CDR3nt: TGTGCCAGCAGGGGGAATCGAGAGACCCAGTACTTC
CDR3aa: CASRGNRETQYF

d_gene: TRBD1
abundance: few
j_gene: TRBJ1-6
v_gene: TRBV7-9
CDR3nt: TGTGCCAGCAGCCCCTGGACAGGGGGCCGATCACCCCTCCACTTT
CDR3aa: CASSPWTGGRSPLHF

d_gene: .
abundance: .
j_gene: TRBJ2-1
v_gene: TRBV9
CDR3nt: TGTGCCAGCAGCGTACAACAGGGCGGTGAGCAGTTCTTC
CDR3aa: CASSVQQGGEQFF